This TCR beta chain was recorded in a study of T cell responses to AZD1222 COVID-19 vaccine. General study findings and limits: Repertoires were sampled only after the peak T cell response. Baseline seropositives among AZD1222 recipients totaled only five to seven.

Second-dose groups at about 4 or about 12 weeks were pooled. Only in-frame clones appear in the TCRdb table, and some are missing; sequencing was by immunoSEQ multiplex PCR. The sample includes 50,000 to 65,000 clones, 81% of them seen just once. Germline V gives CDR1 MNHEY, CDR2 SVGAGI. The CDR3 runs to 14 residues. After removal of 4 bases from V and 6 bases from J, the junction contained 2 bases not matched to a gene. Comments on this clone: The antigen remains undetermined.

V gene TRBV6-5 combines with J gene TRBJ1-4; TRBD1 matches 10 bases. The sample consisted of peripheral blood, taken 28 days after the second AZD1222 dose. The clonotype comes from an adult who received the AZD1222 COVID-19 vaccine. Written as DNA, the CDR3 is TGTGCCAGCAGTTCCGGGACAGGGGATGAAAAACTGTTTTTT. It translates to CASSSGTGDEKLFF.